The T cell receptor beta chain under discussion was sequenced for a study of T cell responses to AZD1222 COVID-19 vaccine. Profiling relied on immunoSEQ multiplex PCR, and the TCRdb table lists in-frame clones only, not all of them. This table holds fewer than 150,000 clones, over 75% found once. The V gene's germline CDR1 is MDHEN and CDR2 SYDVKM. CDR3 length: 15 amino acids. J lost 2 bases, V lost 6 bases, and 7 bases had no gene match. The chain recombines TRBV28 with TRBJ2-5, with 9 bases lining up with TRBD2. The sequencing used peripheral blood, collected on day 0 of AZD1222 vaccination. This receptor was identified in an adult in good health. The CDR3 DNA reads TGTGCCAGCAGAGTAGCGGGAGCGAATCAAGAGACCCAGTACTTC. Its translation is CASRVAGANQETQYF.